The 24 T cell receptor beta chains presented below share a single source sample, sequenced in a study of blood T cell repertoires in COVID-19. The protocol was immunoSEQ multiplex PCR, while the TCRdb copy is restricted to in-frame clones and leaves out a portion. The repertoire holds 250,000 to 300,000 clones, with around 80% as singletons. Sequencing was done on a sample of PBMCs or T cells enriched from blood (not recorded which). These receptors all stem from a man aged 25-45 years with acute COVID-19.

The J gene is TRBJ2-5, the V gene TRBV28; 9 bases match TRBD1. This CDR3 contains 15 residues. CDR1 MDHEN and CDR2 SYDVKM come from the germline V gene. J lost 5 bases, V lost 7 bases, and 11 bases had no gene match. CDR3 protein: CASTPVTGGMETQYF. DNA for the CDR3: TGTGCCAGCACCCCGGTAACAGGGGGCATGGAGACCCAGTACTTC. The whole variable domain, filled in from reference TRBV28 and TRBJ2-5, reads DVKVTQSSRYLVKRTGEKVFLECVQDMDHENMFWYRQDPGLGLRLIYFSYDVKMKEKGDIPEGYSVSREKKERFSLILESASTNQTSMYLCASTPVTGGMETQYFGPGTRLLVL.

The chain recombines TRBV30 with TRBJ1-6; unclear D gene. CDR3 length: 14 residues. The V gene's germline CDR1 is GTSNPN and CDR2 SVGIG (reference sequence). V was trimmed by 3 bases and J by 9 bases, leaving 15 bases between them. The CDR3 spells CAWSGLQSSSPLHF. The CDR3 nucleotides read TGTGCCTGGAGCGGGTTACAATCTTCTTCACCCCTCCACTTT.

V and J are TRBV5-6 and TRBJ2-1, with TRBD2 matching 12 bases. Germline values: CDR1 SGHDT, CDR2 YYEEEE. V was pared by 3 bases and J by 8 bases, with 9 bases of the junction left unmatched. The CDR3 totals 16 residues. DNA for the CDR3: TGTGCCAGCAGCTCGGGGACTAGCGGGTTTGAGTATGAGCAGTTCTTC. Translated, it gives CASSSGTSGFEYEQFF.

The chain recombines TRBV14 with TRBJ2-7; D ambiguous. The CDR3 extends over 13 amino acids. Germline assignment: CDR1 SGHDN and CDR2 FVKESK. V was trimmed by 4 bases and J by 1 base, leaving 8 bases between them. As DNA, the CDR3 is TGTGCCAGCAGCCCCGACACGTCCTACGAGCAGTACGTC. Its protein is CASSPDTSYEQYV.

With regard to this clone: The junction shows a germline mismatch at one end, possibly a read error. This rearrangement joins TRBV5-1 to TRBJ1-1; D is perhaps TRBD1 (5 bases). Germline values: CDR1 SGHRS, CDR2 YFSETQ. The CDR3 length is 14 residues. As DNA, the CDR3 is TGTGCCAGCAGCGGCCCAGGGCTGAACACTGAAGCTTTCTTT. Its protein is CASSGPGLNTEAFF.

This rearrangement joins TRBV24-1 to TRBJ1-4, with 9 bases aligning to TRBD1. Germline V gene lookup returns CDR1 KGHDR and CDR2 SFDVKD. The CDR3 is 15 residues long. Unmatched junction bases numbered 5, after V lost 4 bases and J lost 6 bases. This CDR3 reads CATSEAGTGHEKLFF. In DNA, the CDR3 is TGTGCCACCAGTGAAGCCGGGACAGGGCATGAAAAACTGTTTTTT.

The chain uses TRBV6-4 and TRBJ1-1, with unresolved D. Trimming stripped 4 bases from V and 0 bases from J, with 6 bases between. Germline-derived CDR1 and CDR2 are MRHNA and SNTAGT. This CDR3 is built from 13 residues. This chain's CDR3 is CASSVLMNTEAFF. The DNA of the CDR3 is TGTGCCAGCAGTGTGCTAATGAACACTGAAGCTTTCTTT.

The chain couples TRBV7-8 to TRBJ2-7; 10 nucleotides match TRBD1. CDR3 size: 15 residues. CDR1 and CDR2 (germline): SGHVS, FQNEAQ. The trim removed 4 bases at V and 5 bases at J, leaving 8 bases unmatched. CDR3 region: CASSSLGQGFDEQYV. The CDR3 nucleotides are TGTGCCAGCAGCTCTCTGGGACAGGGGTTTGACGAGCAGTACGTC.

The chain combines TRBV5-4 with TRBJ1-2, with 7 bases that match TRBD1. Germline CDR1 reads SGHNT; CDR2 reads YYREEE (reference sequence). The CDR3 has 13 residues. With V trimmed by 4 bases and J by 3 bases, 3 bases remained unmatched. The CDR3 protein is CASSGGTDYGYTF. For the CDR3, the DNA is TGTGCCAGCAGCGGAGGGACAGACTATGGCTACACCTTC.

V usage is TRBV5-4 and J usage is TRBJ1-1; D may be TRBD1 (6 bases). The V end lost 4 bases, the J end lost 5 bases, and 15 bases lay between the germline ends. Germline CDR1 and CDR2: SGHNT and YYREEE (reference sequence). The CDR3 has 14 amino acids. The CDR3 nucleotides read TGTGCCAGCAGCCTGAGGGGGGGTAGGACTGAAGCTTTCTTT. It yields the protein CASSLRGGRTEAFF. Full variable domain (outside the CDR3, taken from reference TRBV5-4 and TRBJ1-1): ETGVTQSPTHLIKTRGQQVTLRCSSQSGHNTVSWYQQALGQGPQFIFQYYREEENGRGNFPPRFSGLQFPNYSSELNVNALELDDSALYLCASSLRGGRTEAFFGQGTRLTVV.

The chain employs TRBV4-1 and TRBJ2-1; D might be TRBD2 (5 bases). CDR1 is MGHRA and CDR2 is YSYEKL in the germline V gene. CDR3 length: 16 residues. The germline V and J ends were trimmed by 6 bases and 3 bases, with 18 bases remaining between them. CDR3 amino acids: CASRDGPADYYNEQFF. The DNA for the CDR3 is TGCGCCAGCAGAGACGGTCCAGCCGACTACTACAATGAGCAGTTCTTC.

This clone came up a few times. The rearrangement links TRBV7-6 to TRBJ1-6, with 11 bases fitting TRBD1. Trimming cost V 5 bases and J 9 bases; bases outside gene matches: 6. This CDR3 region has 15 residues. Germline CDR1 and CDR2: SGHVS and FNYEAQ. DNA of the CDR3: TGTGCCAGCAGCGTAAGGACAGGGGGCGGTTCACCCCTCCACTTT. It yields the protein CASSVRTGGGSPLHF.

This chain uses TRBV19 with TRBJ1-1, with 7 bases that match TRBD1. Looked up from germline, CDR1 is LNHDA and CDR2 is SQIVND (reference sequence). V was clipped by 7 bases and J by 4 bases; unmatched bases: 12. The CDR3 spans 15 residues. The CDR3 loop is CASTSATGVFTEAFF. CDR3 sequence (DNA): TGTGCCAGTACCTCTGCAACAGGGGTATTCACTGAAGCTTTCTTT.

This clone was picked up one time. V usage is TRBV10-3 and J usage is TRBJ2-3; TRBD2 matches 12 bases. J gave up 0 bases and V 6 bases, and 1 base lay outside the gene matches. This CDR3 spans 15 amino acids. Germline CDR1 is ENHRY and CDR2 is SYGVKD. CDR3 bases: TGTGCCATCAGGGGGACTAGCGGGAGCACAGATACGCAGTATTTT. Translated: CAIRGTSGSTDTQYF.

This chain connects TRBV27 to TRBJ1-5; D unclear. The CDR3 covers 15 residues. Trimming removed 1 base at V and 3 bases at J, with 10 bases between. The germline gives CDR1 MNHEY, CDR2 SMNVEV (reference sequence). For the CDR3, the DNA is TGTGCCAGCAGTTTATATATTGGAGACAATCAGCCCCAGCATTTT. The encoded protein is CASSLYIGDNQPQHF.

There are a few counts of this clone. The V call is TRBV4-1, the J call TRBJ2-5; 8 nucleotides align to TRBD2. The CDR3 loop spans 13 amino acids. Germline CDR1 and CDR2: MGHRA and YSYEKL. V was pared by 4 bases and J by 2 bases, with 0 bases of the junction left unmatched. The DNA of the CDR3 is TGCGCCAGCAGCCCGGGGGGGCAAGAGACCCAGTACTTC. It yields the protein CASSPGGQETQYF.

The genes are TRBV7-3 and TRBJ1-6, with 9 nucleotides matching TRBD1. The junction had 5 bases not matched to a gene; V was cut back by 5 bases and J by 12 bases. This CDR3 has 13 amino acids. Germline CDR1 and CDR2: SGHTA and FQGTGA. CDR3 amino acids: CASSTGTGRPLHF. In DNA, the CDR3 is TGTGCCAGCAGCACCGGGACAGGGAGACCCCTCCACTTT.

Only a few counts were recorded for this clone. The rearrangement uses TRBV9 and TRBJ2-1; TRBD1 aligns across 8 bases. The CDR3 totals 15 residues. The V gene end was trimmed by 3 bases and the J gene end by 0 bases; junction bases not matched to a gene: 2. Germline V gene lookup returns CDR1 SGDLS and CDR2 YYNGEE. CDR3 DNA sequence: TGTGCCAGCAGCGCAGGGACAGGCTCCTACAATGAGCAGTTCTTC. Its translation is CASSAGTGSYNEQFF. Full variable domain (outside the CDR3, taken from reference TRBV9 and TRBJ2-1): DSGVTQTPKHLITATGQRVTLRCSPRSGDLSVYWYQQSLDQGLQFLIQYYNGEERAKGNILERFSAQQFPDLHSELNLSSLELGDSALYFCASSAGTGSYNEQFFGPGTRLTVL.

V and J are TRBV6-5 and TRBJ2-4; maybe TRBD1 (6 bases). CDR1 and CDR2 (germline): MNHEY, SVGAGI. This CDR3 spans 16 amino acids. Trimming removed 2 bases from V and 0 bases from J, with 11 bases in between. The CDR3 here is CASSYLTGLAKNIQYF. CDR3 in DNA: TGTGCCAGCAGTTACCTCACAGGGCTAGCCAAAAACATTCAGTACTTC.

Concerning this clone itself: Other DNA sequences in the same sample also yield this CDR3. The rearrangement uses TRBV7-2 and TRBJ2-7; a weak D match, TRBD2 (6 bases). Germline values: CDR1 SGHTA, CDR2 FQGNSA. Trimming stripped 1 base from V and 6 bases from J, with 10 bases between. The CDR3 runs 13 residues. The CDR3 DNA follows: TGTGCCAGCAGCTTAGTAGCGGCGGGCGAGCAGTACGTC. It translates to CASSLVAAGEQYV.

CDR3 sequence: CASSLQQGAYEQYV. For the CDR3, the DNA is TGTGCCAGCAGCTTACAGCAGGGGGCCTACGAGCAGTACGTC. The chain couples TRBV7-2 to TRBJ2-7, with TRBD1 identical over 7 bases. Germline lookup yields CDR1 SGHTA and CDR2 FQGNSA. Losses at the gene ends were 2 bases for V and 2 bases for J; bases not matched to a gene: 3. This CDR3 is built from 14 residues.

This clone was recorded only once. The chain has TRBV12-3 or TRBV12-4 and TRBJ1-1; no clear D. The CDR3 totals 12 residues. Trimming removed 3 bases at V and 4 bases at J, with 6 bases between. Here the CDR3 DNA reads TGTGCCAGCAGTTTCATTTTCACTGAAGCTTTCTTT. This gives the protein CASSFIFTEAFF.

This clone came up a few times. The V gene is TRBV12-3 or TRBV12-4, the J gene TRBJ2-3; a possible D gene is TRBD1 (5 bases). This CDR3 contains 12 residues. The V and J ends lost 5 bases and 5 bases respectively, with 8 bases between them. The CDR3 loop reads CASSPRGDTQYF. CDR3 DNA: TGTGCCAGCAGTCCTAGGGGAGATACGCAGTATTTT.

This chain links TRBV18 with TRBJ2-1, with 8 nucleotides matching TRBD1. V was clipped by 3 bases and J by 9 bases; unmatched bases: 10. CDR3 length: 15 residues. Per the germline V gene, CDR1 is KGHSH and CDR2 is LQKENI. The CDR3 sequence: CASSPDGRGRGEQFF. CDR3 in DNA: TGTGCCAGCTCACCTGATGGCAGGGGGCGCGGTGAGCAGTTCTTC. Filled out from reference TRBV18 and TRBJ2-1, the complete variable domain reads NAGVMQNPRHLVRRRGQEARLRCSPMKGHSHVYWYRQLPEEGLKFMVYLQKENIIDESGMPKERFSAEFPKEGPSILRIQQVVRGDSAAYFCASSPDGRGRGEQFFGPGTRLTVL.